This T cell receptor beta chain was sequenced during a study of blood T cell repertoires in COVID-19. The CDR3 covers 17 residues. Between the trimmed V and J ends, which lost 1 base and 0 bases, there was a span of 13 bases. The V gene's germline CDR1 is SGHTA and CDR2 FQGNSA. In the authors' methods: From reference gene primer amplification, estimates of nucleated cell counts were derived. Repertoires were generated with immunoSEQ multiplex PCR, while TCRdb's copy carries only in-frame clones and drops some. V and J calls and clone size are copied from that table; D and trimming were computed from the DNA. This repertoire shows over 140,000 clones, about 77% found once; its top ten account for 9% to 10%.

The sequence was collected from a woman aged 45-65 years with active or convalescent COVID-19. The rearrangement joins TRBV7-2 to TRBJ1-3; no clear D gene. Sequenced input: peripheral blood. The CDR3 region has the DNA TGTGCCAGCAGCTTAGGAACTGGAGTGACCTCTGGAAACACCATATATTTT. It codes for CASSLGTGVTSGNTIYF.